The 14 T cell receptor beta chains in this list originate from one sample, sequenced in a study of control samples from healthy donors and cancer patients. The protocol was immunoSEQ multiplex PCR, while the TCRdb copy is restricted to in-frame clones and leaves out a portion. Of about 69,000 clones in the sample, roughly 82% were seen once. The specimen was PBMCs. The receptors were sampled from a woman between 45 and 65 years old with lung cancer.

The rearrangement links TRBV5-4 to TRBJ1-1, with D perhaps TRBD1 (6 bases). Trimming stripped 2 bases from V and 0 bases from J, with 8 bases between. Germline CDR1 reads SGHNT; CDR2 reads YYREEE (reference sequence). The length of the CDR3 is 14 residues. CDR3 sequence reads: CASSFQGLNTEAFF. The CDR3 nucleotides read TGTGCCAGCAGCTTTCAGGGGCTGAACACTGAAGCTTTCTTT.

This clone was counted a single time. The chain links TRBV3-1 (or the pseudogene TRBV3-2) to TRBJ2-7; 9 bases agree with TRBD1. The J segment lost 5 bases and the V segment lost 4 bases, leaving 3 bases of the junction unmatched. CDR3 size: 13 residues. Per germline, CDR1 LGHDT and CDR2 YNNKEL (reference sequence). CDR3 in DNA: TGTGCCAGCAGCCTAGGACAGGGGAACGAGCAGTACTTC. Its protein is CASSLGQGNEQYF.

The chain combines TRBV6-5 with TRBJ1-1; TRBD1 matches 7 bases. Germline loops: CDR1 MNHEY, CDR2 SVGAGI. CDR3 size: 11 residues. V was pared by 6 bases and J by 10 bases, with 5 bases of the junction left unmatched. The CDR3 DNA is TGTGCCAGCAGGAGACAGGGAGCAGCTTTCTTT. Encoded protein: CASRRQGAAFF.

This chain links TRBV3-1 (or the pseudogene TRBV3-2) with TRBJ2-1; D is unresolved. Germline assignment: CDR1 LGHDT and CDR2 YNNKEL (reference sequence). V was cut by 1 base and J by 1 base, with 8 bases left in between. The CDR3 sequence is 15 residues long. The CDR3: CASSQGRSSYNEQFF. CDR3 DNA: TGTGCCAGCAGCCAAGGGCGCAGTTCCTACAATGAGCAGTTCTTC.

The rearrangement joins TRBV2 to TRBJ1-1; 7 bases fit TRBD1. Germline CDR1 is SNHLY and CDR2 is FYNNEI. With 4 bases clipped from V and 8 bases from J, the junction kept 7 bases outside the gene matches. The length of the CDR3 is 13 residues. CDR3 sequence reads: CASSGQGGIEAFF. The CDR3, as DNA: TGTGCCAGCAGTGGACAGGGAGGGATCGAAGCTTTCTTT.

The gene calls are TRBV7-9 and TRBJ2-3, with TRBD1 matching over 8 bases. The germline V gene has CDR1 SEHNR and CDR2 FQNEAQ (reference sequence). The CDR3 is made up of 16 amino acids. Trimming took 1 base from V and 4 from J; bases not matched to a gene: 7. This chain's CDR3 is CASSLGRQGAADTQYF. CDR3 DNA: TGTGCCAGCAGCTTAGGTCGTCAGGGGGCTGCAGATACGCAGTATTTT.

In DNA, the CDR3 is TGTGCCAGCAGTCCCAACGACAGGGTGGCGAATGAAAAACTGTTTTTT. It encodes CASSPNDRVANEKLFF. The chain combines TRBV28 with TRBJ1-4, with 7 bases identical to TRBD1. The junction had 11 bases not matched to a gene; V was cut back by 5 bases and J by 5 bases. This CDR3 is built from 16 residues. Germline-derived CDR1 and CDR2 are MDHEN and SYDVKM.

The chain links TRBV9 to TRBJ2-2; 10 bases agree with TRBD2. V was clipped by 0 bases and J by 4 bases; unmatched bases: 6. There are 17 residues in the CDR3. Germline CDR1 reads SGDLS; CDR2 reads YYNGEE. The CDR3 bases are TGTGCCAGCAGCGTAGGGGTTAGCGGGGGGTCCACCGGGGAGCTGTTTTTT. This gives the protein CASSVGVSGGSTGELFF.

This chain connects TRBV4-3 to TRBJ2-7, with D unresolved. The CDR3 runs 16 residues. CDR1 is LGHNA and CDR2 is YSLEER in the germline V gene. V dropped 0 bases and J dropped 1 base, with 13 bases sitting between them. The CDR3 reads CASSQDPTAESYEQYF. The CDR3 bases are TGCGCCAGCAGCCAAGATCCAACAGCCGAGTCCTACGAGCAGTACTTC.

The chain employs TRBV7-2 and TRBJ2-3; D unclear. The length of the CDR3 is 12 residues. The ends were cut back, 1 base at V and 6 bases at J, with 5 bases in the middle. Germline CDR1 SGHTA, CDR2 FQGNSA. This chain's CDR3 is CASSLGLDTQYF. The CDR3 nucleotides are TGTGCCAGCAGCTTAGGGCTTGATACGCAGTATTTT.

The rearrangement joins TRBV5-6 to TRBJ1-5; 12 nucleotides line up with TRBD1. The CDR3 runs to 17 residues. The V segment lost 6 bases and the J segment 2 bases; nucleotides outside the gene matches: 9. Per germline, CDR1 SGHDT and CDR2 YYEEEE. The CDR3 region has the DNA TGTGCCAGCACCACAACCGGGACAGGGGGCCGCAATCAGCCCCAGCATTTT. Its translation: CASTTTGTGGRNQPQHF.

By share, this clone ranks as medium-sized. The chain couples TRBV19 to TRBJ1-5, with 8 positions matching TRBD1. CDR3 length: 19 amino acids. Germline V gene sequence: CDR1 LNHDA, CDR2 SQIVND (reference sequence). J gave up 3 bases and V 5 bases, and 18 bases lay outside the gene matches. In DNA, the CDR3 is TGTGCCAGTAGTCCAGACGGGACAGGCCGGACCCTACTCAATCAGCCCCAGCATTTT. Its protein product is CASSPDGTGRTLLNQPQHF. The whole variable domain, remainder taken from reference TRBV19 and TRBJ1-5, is DGGITQSPKYLFRKEGQNVTLSCEQNLNHDAMYWYRQDPGQGLRLIYYSQIVNDFQKGDIAEGYSVSREKKESFPLTVTSAQKNPTAFYLCASSPDGTGRTLLNQPQHFGDGTRLSIL.

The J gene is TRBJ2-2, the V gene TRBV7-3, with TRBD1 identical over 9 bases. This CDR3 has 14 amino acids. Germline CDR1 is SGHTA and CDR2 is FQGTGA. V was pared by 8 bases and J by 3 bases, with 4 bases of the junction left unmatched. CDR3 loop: CASGRTGDTGELFF. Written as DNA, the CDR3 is TGTGCCAGCGGCCGGACAGGGGACACCGGGGAGCTGTTTTTT.

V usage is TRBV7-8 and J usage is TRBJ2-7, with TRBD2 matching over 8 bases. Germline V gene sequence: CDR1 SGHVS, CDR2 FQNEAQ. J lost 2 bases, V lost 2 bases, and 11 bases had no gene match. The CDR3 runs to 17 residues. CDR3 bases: TGTGCCAGCAGCTTATCACGAGCGGGGGCCGTCCCCTACGAGCAGTACTTC. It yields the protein CASSLSRAGAVPYEQYF.